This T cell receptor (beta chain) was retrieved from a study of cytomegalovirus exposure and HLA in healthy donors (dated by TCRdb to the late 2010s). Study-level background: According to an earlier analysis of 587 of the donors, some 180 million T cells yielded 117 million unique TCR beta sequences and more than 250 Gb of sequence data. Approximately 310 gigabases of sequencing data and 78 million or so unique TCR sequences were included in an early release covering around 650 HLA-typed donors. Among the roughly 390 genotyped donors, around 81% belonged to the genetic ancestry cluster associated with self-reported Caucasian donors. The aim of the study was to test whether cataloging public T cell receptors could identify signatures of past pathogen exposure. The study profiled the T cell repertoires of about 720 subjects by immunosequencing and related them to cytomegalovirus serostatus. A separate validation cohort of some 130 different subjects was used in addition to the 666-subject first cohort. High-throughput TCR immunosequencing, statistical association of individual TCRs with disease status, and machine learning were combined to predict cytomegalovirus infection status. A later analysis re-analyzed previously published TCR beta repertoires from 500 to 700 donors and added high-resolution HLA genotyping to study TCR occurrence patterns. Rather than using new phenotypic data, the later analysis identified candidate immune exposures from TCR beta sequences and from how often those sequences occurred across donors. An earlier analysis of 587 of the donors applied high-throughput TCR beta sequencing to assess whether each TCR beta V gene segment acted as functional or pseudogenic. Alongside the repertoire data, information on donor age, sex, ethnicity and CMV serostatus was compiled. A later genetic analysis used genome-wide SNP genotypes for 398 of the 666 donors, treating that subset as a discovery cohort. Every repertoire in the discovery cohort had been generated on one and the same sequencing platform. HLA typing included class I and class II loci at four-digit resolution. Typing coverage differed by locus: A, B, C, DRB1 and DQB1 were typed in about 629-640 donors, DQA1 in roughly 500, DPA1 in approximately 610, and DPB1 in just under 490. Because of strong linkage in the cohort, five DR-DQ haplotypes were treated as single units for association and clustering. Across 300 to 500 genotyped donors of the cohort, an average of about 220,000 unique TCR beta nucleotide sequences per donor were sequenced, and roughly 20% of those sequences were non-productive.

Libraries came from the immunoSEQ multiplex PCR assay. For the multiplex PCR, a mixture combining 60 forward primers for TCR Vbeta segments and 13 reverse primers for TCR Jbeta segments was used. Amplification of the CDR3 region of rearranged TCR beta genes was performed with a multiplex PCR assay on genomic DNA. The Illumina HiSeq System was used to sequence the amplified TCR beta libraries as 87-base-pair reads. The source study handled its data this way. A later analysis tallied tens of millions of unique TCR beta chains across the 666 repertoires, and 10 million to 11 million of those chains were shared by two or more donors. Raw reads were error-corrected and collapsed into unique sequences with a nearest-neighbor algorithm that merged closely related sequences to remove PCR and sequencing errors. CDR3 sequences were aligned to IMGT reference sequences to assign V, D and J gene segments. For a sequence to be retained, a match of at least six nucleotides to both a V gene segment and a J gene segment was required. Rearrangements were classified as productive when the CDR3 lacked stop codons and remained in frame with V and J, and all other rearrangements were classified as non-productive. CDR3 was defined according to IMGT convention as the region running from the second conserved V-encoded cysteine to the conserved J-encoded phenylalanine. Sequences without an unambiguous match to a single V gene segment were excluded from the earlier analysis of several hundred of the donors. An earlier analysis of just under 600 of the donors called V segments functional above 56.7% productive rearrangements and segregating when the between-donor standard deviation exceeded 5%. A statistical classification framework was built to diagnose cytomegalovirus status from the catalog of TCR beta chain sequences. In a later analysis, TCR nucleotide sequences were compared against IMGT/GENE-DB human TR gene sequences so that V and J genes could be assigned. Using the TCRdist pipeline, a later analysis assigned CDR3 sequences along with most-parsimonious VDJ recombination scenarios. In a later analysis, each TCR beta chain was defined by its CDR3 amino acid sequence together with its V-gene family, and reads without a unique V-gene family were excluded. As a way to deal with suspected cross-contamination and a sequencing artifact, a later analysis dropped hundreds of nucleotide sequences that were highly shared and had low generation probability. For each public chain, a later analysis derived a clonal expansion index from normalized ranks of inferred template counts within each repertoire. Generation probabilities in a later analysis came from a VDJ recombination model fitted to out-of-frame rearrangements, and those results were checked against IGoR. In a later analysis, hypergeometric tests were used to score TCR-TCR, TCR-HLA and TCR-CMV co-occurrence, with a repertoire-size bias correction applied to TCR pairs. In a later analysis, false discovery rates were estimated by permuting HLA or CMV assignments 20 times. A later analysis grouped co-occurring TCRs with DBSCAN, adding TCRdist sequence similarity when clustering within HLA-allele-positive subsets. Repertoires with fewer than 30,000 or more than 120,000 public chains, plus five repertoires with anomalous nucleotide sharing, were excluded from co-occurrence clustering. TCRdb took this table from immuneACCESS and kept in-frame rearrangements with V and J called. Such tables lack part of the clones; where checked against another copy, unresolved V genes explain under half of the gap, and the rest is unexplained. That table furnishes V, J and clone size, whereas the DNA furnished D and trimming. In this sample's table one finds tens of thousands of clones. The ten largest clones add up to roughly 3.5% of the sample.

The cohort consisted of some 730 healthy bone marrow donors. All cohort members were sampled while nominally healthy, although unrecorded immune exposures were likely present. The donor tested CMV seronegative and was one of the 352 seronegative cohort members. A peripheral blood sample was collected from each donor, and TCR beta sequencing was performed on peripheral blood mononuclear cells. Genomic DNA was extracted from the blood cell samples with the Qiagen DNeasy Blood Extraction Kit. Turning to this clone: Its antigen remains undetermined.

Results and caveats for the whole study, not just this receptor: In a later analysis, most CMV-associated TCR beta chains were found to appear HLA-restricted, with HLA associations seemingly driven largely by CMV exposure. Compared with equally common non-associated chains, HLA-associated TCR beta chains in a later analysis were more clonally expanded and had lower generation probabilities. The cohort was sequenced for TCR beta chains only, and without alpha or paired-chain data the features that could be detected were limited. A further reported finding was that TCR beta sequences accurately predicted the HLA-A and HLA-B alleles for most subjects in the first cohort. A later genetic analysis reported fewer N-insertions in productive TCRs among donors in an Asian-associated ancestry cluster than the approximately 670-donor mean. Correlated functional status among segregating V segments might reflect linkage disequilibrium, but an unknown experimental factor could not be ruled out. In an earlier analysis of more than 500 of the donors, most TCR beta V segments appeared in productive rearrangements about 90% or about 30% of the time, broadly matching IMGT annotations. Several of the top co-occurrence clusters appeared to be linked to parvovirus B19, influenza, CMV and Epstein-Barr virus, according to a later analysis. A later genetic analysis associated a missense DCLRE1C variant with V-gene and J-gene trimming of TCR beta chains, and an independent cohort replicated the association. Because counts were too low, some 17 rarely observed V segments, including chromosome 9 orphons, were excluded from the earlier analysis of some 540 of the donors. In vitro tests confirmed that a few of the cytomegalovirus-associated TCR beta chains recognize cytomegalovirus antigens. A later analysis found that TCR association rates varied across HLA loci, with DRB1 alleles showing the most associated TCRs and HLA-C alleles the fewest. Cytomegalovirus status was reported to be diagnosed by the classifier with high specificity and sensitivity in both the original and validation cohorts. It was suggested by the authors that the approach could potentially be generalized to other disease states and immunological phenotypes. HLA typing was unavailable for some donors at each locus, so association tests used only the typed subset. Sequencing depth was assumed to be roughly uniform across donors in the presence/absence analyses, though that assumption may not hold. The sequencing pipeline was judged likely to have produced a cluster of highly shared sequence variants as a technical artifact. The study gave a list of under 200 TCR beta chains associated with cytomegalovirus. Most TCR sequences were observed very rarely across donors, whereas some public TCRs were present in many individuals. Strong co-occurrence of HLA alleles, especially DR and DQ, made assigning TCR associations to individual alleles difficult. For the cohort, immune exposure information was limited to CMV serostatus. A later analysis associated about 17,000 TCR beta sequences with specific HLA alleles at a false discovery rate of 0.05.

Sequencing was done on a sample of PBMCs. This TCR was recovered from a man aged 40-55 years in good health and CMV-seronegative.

The nucleotides are TGTGCCAGCAGCTTGCACGGGGGTGACAATGAGCAGTTCTTC. The translation is CASSLHGGDNEQFF. The chain employs TRBV5-4 and TRBJ2-1; TRBD2 is a possible D gene, resting on 6 matching bases. Between the V and J ends, shortened by 1 base and 5 bases respectively, the junction contains 10 bases. The CDR1 and CDR2 encoded by the germline V gene (reference sequence) are SGHNT and YYREEE. From its cysteine to its phenylalanine, the CDR3 spans 14 amino acids. The only DNA kept is the CDR3, 42 bases in frame from the first base. Extended through the reference TRBV5-4 and TRBJ2-1 proteins, this CDR3 yields the full variable domain: ETGVTQSPTHLIKTRGQQVTLRCSSQSGHNTVSWYQQALGQGPQFIFQYYREEENGRGNFPPRFSGLQFPNYSSELNVNALELDDSALYLCASSLHGGDNEQFFGPGTRLTVL.